Sequencing of this T cell receptor beta chain was carried out in a study of cytomegalovirus exposure and HLA in healthy donors. Overall study context: Among the roughly 370 genotyped donors, around 81% were placed in the Caucasian-associated ancestry cluster.

The CDR3 is 15 residues long. Germline loops: CDR1 SNHLY, CDR2 FYNNEI. Trimming at V came to 5 bases and at J to 1 base, leaving 3 bases not matched to a gene. The PCR used 60 Vbeta and 13 Jbeta primers. The repertoire was sequenced with immunoSEQ multiplex PCR; TCRdb's copy has only in-frame clones and lacks some. Altogether 95,000 to 100,000 clones are present, around three quarters being singletons, with the ten largest covering roughly 17%. General study points: Despite most TCR sequences being rare, some public TCRs occurred in many donors.

In regard to this clone: The antigen remains undetermined.

V and J are TRBV2 and TRBJ2-3, with TRBD1 identical over 10 bases. The specimen sequenced was PBMCs. This TCR was recovered from a man aged 60 to 75 in good health and CMV-seropositive. The CDR3 loop is CASSTGTGGTDTQYF. The CDR3 DNA follows: TGTGCCAGCAGTACCGGGACAGGGGGCACAGATACGCAGTATTTT.